This TCR beta chain came from a study of blood T cell repertoires in COVID-19. Background on the study: Both acute and convalescent COVID-19 samples were obtained from the United States, Italy and Spain.

This CDR3 is 14 amino acids long. J gave up 2 bases and V 3 bases, and 3 bases lay outside the gene matches. Germline assignment: CDR1 LNHDA and CDR2 SQIVND (reference sequence). The table came from immunoSEQ multiplex PCR; TCRdb's copy has only in-frame clones and leaves some out. The sample holds 300,000 to 350,000 clones, approximately 85% seen once. The specimen was PBMCs or T cells enriched from blood (not recorded which). The V and J genes are TRBV19 and TRBJ2-7; TRBD1 aligns across 8 bases. This TCR derives from a man aged 25-45 years who had recovered from COVID-19. In nucleotides, the CDR3 is TGTGCCAGTAGTATTTCCAGGGGGCCCTACGAGCAGTACTTC. It specifies CASSISRGPYEQYF.